The 14 T cell receptor beta chains listed next were all sequenced from one sample in a study of blood T cell repertoires in COVID-19. TCRdb keeps only in-frame clones here, not all; method: immunoSEQ multiplex PCR. The sample carries roughly 200,000 clones, roughly 78% recorded once. Sequenced sample: peripheral blood. These receptors were obtained from a woman at least 80 years old with active or convalescent COVID-19.

The chain links TRBV6-5 to TRBJ1-6; TRBD1 might be the D (6 bases). Per germline, CDR1 MNHEY and CDR2 SVGAGI. The V end was cut by 6 bases, the J end by 13 bases, with 16 bases between. This CDR3 has 13 residues. The CDR3 loop reads CASRRDTATPLHF. In DNA form, the CDR3 reads TGTGCCAGCAGGAGGGACACCGCGACTCCCCTCCACTTT.

The J gene is TRBJ2-3, the V gene TRBV29-1, with 8 bases lining up with TRBD1. Germline V gives CDR1 SQVTM, CDR2 ANQGSEA. The CDR3 covers 16 residues. The ends lost 6 bases at V and 0 bases at J; junction bases unmatched: 11. DNA for the CDR3: TGCAGCGTCAAGAACCCGGACAGGGCCAGCACAGATACGCAGTATTTT. Its protein product is CSVKNPDRASTDTQYF.

Comment on this clone: An end of the junction differs from the germline gene, which may be a read error. This chain links TRBV2 with TRBJ2-7; TRBD2 aligns across 7 bases. Germline-derived CDR1 and CDR2 are SNHLY and FYNNEI. This CDR3 contains 11 residues. The CDR3 sequence: CASRLGGREDF. The CDR3 nucleotides read TGTGCCAGCAGGTTGGGAGGGAGGGAGGACTTC.

The V call is TRBV27, the J call TRBJ2-7; 10 bases match TRBD1. Germline lookup yields CDR1 MNHEY and CDR2 SMNVEV (reference sequence). V lost 3 bases to trimming and J lost 2 bases; unmatched junction nucleotides: 7. The CDR3 runs 16 residues. CDR3 sequence: CASSFGAGQGTYEQYF. The CDR3 bases are TGTGCCAGCAGTTTCGGAGCGGGACAGGGGACCTACGAGCAGTACTTC.

The CDR3 coding sequence is TGTGCCATCAGTGAGTCGAGCAGGTACTATGGCTACACCTTC. Translating gives CAISESSRYYGYTF. This chain connects TRBV10-3 to TRBJ1-2; no firm D call. The CDR3 length is 14 residues. The germline gives CDR1 ENHRY, CDR2 SYGVKD. With 0 bases removed from V and 3 bases from J, the gap between germline ends came to 8 bases.

This CDR3 is CASSFGGLEKLFF. The CDR3 bases are TGTGCCAGCAGCTTCGGGGGGTTGGAAAAACTGTTTTTT. This chain uses TRBV5-6 with TRBJ1-4; tentative D call: TRBD1 (5 bases). Germline lookup yields CDR1 SGHDT and CDR2 YYEEEE. The CDR3 sequence is 13 residues long. V lost 2 bases, J lost 8 bases, and 10 bases lay in between.

V is TRBV19 and J is TRBJ2-5; TRBD1 is a possible D gene (6 bases). This CDR3 contains 14 residues. Per germline, CDR1 LNHDA and CDR2 SQIVND (reference sequence). The V end lost 5 bases, the J end lost 1 base, and 11 bases lay between the germline ends. Written as DNA, the CDR3 is TGTGCCAGTAGTTTGGACAGAATCCAAGAGACCCAGTACTTC. It codes for CASSLDRIQETQYF.

This chain connects TRBV7-6 to TRBJ2-7, with 15 positions matching TRBD2. Trimming cost V 1 base and J 4 bases; bases outside gene matches: 11. Germline-derived CDR1 and CDR2 are SGHVS and FNYEAQ. The length of the CDR3 is 19 residues. The CDR3 loop reads CASSLGTPRTSGGDYEQYF. In DNA, the CDR3 is TGTGCCAGCAGCTTAGGTACCCCAAGGACTAGCGGGGGGGATTACGAGCAGTACTTC.

This clone was observed once. This chain links TRBV25-1 with TRBJ1-4; tentatively, D is TRBD1 (5 bases). This CDR3 is built from 15 residues. The V gene lost 1 base and the J gene lost 8 bases, with 14 bases spanning the gap. Per the germline V gene, CDR1 is MGHDK and CDR2 is SYGVNS. This chain's CDR3 is CASSELVRAEEKLFF. CDR3 in DNA: TGTGCCAGCAGTGAATTGGTCAGGGCGGAAGAAAAACTGTTTTTT.

This clone was seen only a few times. V usage is TRBV24-1 and J usage is TRBJ2-5; maybe TRBD2 (6 bases). The ends were cut back, 9 bases at V and 0 bases at J, with 7 bases in the middle. Per the germline V gene, CDR1 is KGHDR and CDR2 is SFDVKD. The CDR3 sequence is 12 residues long. CDR3 in DNA: TGTGCCACCCGGGACTACCAAGAGACCCAGTACTTC. This translates into CATRDYQETQYF.

V gene TRBV7-9 combines with J gene TRBJ2-7; D is perhaps TRBD1 (5 bases). The CDR3 is 16 amino acids. Germline V gene data show CDR1 as SEHNR and CDR2 as FQNEAQ (reference sequence). Trimming took 1 base from V and 5 from J, leaving 18 bases between them. The CDR3 sequence: CASSLVVGHRFNEQYF. The CDR3 DNA follows: TGTGCCAGCAGCTTAGTTGTTGGACACAGGTTCAACGAGCAGTACTTC.

V gene TRBV6-6 combines with J gene TRBJ1-2, with TRBD1 as a possible D gene (5 bases). V gave up 5 bases and J gave up 7 bases, with 29 bases separating them. The CDR3 loop spans 18 amino acids. Germline CDR1 is MNHNY and CDR2 is SVGAGI (reference sequence). The CDR3 DNA follows: TGTGCCAGCAGTCCGAACGCGGGGTCGGGGCGTGGGCTTACTGGCTACACCTTC. Translating gives CASSPNAGSGRGLTGYTF.

The chain uses TRBV2 and TRBJ2-1, with 7 positions matching TRBD1. CDR3 length: 13 residues. J was trimmed by 3 bases and V by 6 bases; bases with no gene match: 2. CDR1 is SNHLY, CDR2 FYNNEI, per germline. CDR3 residues: CASSQGVYNEQFF. The CDR3 DNA reads TGTGCCAGCAGCCAGGGGGTCTACAATGAGCAGTTCTTC.

V is TRBV19 and J is TRBJ2-2; D is undetermined. The germline V gene has CDR1 LNHDA and CDR2 SQIVND (reference sequence). The CDR3 loop spans 15 amino acids. V was shortened by 4 bases and J by 0 bases, with 9 bases between the two germline ends. CDR3 sequence: CASSTLQANTGELFF. The CDR3 DNA reads TGTGCCAGTAGTACATTGCAGGCGAACACCGGGGAGCTGTTTTTT.